Listed below are T cell receptor beta chains from one sample, sequenced in a study of cytomegalovirus exposure and HLA in healthy donors. Only in-frame clones appear in the TCRdb table, and some are missing; sequencing was by immunoSEQ multiplex PCR. The repertoire has about 130,000 clones, under 85% of them found once; the top ten carry less than 4%. The source material was PBMCs. The receptors derive from a man aged 25-40 years in good health and CMV-seronegative. The CDR3 runs from the conserved cysteine through the conserved F or W. The D gene is left open where the match is weak. Clone size is shown for a subset of rows, as once, few, many or a class of expanded clone.

cdr3_nt: TGTGCCAGTATGGGACCGGGACAGGGGAACACTGAAGCTTTCTTT
cdr3_aa: CASMGPGQGNTEAFF
j_call: TRBJ1-1
d_call: TRBD1
clone_size: -
v_call: TRBV19

cdr3_nt: TGTGCCTGGGGACAGGGGGTAAATGAAAAACTGTTTTTT
cdr3_aa: CAWGQGVNEKLFF
j_call: TRBJ1-4
d_call: TRBD1
clone_size: few
v_call: TRBV30

cdr3_nt: TGTGCCTGGAGAGTGATCGACAGGCTGAATTCACCCCTCCACTTT
cdr3_aa: CAWRVIDRLNSPLHF
j_call: TRBJ1-6
d_call: -
clone_size: -
v_call: TRBV30

cdr3_nt: TGTGCCAGCAGCTCTCTCGAGGACAGGACCTACGAGCAGTACTTC
cdr3_aa: CASSSLEDRTYEQYF
j_call: TRBJ2-7
d_call: TRBD1
clone_size: -
v_call: TRBV5-6

cdr3_nt: TGTGCCAGCAGCTTGAACGCGGGCTCTGGAAACACCATATATTTT
cdr3_aa: CASSLNAGSGNTIYF
j_call: TRBJ1-3
d_call: -
clone_size: few
v_call: TRBV5-5

cdr3_nt: TGTGCCAGCAGACTTACTTCGTATGGCTACACCTTC
cdr3_aa: CASRLTSYGYTF
j_call: TRBJ1-2
d_call: -
clone_size: -
v_call: TRBV28

cdr3_nt: TGTGCCAGCAGCTCTACTAGCGGGAGGGCCCAGTTCTTC
cdr3_aa: CASSSTSGRAQFF
j_call: TRBJ2-1
d_call: TRBD2
clone_size: -
v_call: TRBV5-4

cdr3_nt: TGTGCCTGGAGTGTTCCAGGGGGGAGTGGGCCCCAGCATTTT
cdr3_aa: CAWSVPGGSGPQHF
j_call: TRBJ1-5
d_call: TRBD1
clone_size: -
v_call: TRBV30

cdr3_nt: TGTGCCAGCAGTGAACCCAGGGAAGTGTATGAGACCCAGTACTTC
cdr3_aa: CASSEPREVYETQYF
j_call: TRBJ2-5
d_call: -
clone_size: -
v_call: TRBV25-1

cdr3_nt: TGTGCTAGTTCCAGCGGGAGAGGAAATGAGCAGTTCTTC
cdr3_aa: CASSSGRGNEQFF
j_call: TRBJ2-1
d_call: TRBD2
clone_size: -
v_call: TRBV7-7

cdr3_nt: TGCGCCAGCAGCTTTTCAGGGGTTCGCGGCACTGAAGCTTTCTTT
cdr3_aa: CASSFSGVRGTEAFF
j_call: TRBJ1-1
d_call: -
clone_size: -
v_call: TRBV5-1

cdr3_nt: TGTGCCAGCAGCCCGACAGAAGAATATGGCTACACCTTC
cdr3_aa: CASSPTEEYGYTF
j_call: TRBJ1-2
d_call: -
clone_size: -
v_call: TRBV27

cdr3_nt: TGCGCCAGCAGCCAAGACTCAGCGGGAGTCACCGGGGAGCTGTTTTTT
cdr3_aa: CASSQDSAGVTGELFF
j_call: TRBJ2-2
d_call: TRBD2
clone_size: once
v_call: TRBV4-1

cdr3_nt: TGTGCCAGCAGCTCGACTAGCGGGAGTACAGATACGCAGTATTTT
cdr3_aa: CASSSTSGSTDTQYF
j_call: TRBJ2-3
d_call: TRBD2
clone_size: -
v_call: TRBV5-4

cdr3_nt: TGTGCCAGCAGCTCTGGTCCCCTAGATCGGTACTTC
cdr3_aa: CASSSGPLDRYF
j_call: TRBJ2-7
d_call: -
clone_size: -
v_call: TRBV5-6

cdr3_nt: TGTGCCAGCCACCTTCAGGGACAGAACACTGAAGCTTTCTTT
cdr3_aa: CASHLQGQNTEAFF
j_call: TRBJ1-1
d_call: -
clone_size: -
v_call: TRBV19

cdr3_nt: TGTGCCAGCATCCCGGGACAGGTATCTTCTGCTTTCTTT
cdr3_aa: CASIPGQVSSAFF
j_call: TRBJ1-1
d_call: TRBD1
clone_size: -
v_call: TRBV28

cdr3_nt: TGTGCCAGTGTCTCTCTGAACACCGGGGAGCTGTTTTTT
cdr3_aa: CASVSLNTGELFF
j_call: TRBJ2-2
d_call: -
clone_size: -
v_call: TRBV6-5

cdr3_nt: TGCGCCAGCAGCTTGGGGAACAGTCCCTCTGGGGCCAACGTCCTGACTTTC
cdr3_aa: CASSLGNSPSGANVLTF
j_call: TRBJ2-6
d_call: -
clone_size: -
v_call: TRBV5-1

cdr3_nt: TGTGCAAGTCGCTCGGATATTGGAGCGGTCTACAATGAGCAGTTCTTC
cdr3_aa: CASRSDIGAVYNEQFF
j_call: TRBJ2-1
d_call: -
clone_size: few
v_call: TRBV12-2

cdr3_nt: TGTGCCAGCATTAAATACAATGAGCAGTTCTTC
cdr3_aa: CASIKYNEQFF
j_call: TRBJ2-1
d_call: -
clone_size: few
v_call: TRBV27

cdr3_nt: TGTGCCACTGGGCAGCGGGCTTGGCCCCAGCATTTT
cdr3_aa: CATGQRAWPQHF
j_call: TRBJ1-5
d_call: -
clone_size: -
v_call: TRBV2

cdr3_nt: TGTGCCAGCAGCGCGGCGGGGGCCTACGAGCAGTACTTC
cdr3_aa: CASSAAGAYEQYF
j_call: TRBJ2-7
d_call: TRBD2
clone_size: once
v_call: TRBV5-6

cdr3_nt: TGTGCCAGCAGTTTGTCGGGAGCACCCTACAATGAGCAGTTCTTC
cdr3_aa: CASSLSGAPYNEQFF
j_call: TRBJ2-1
d_call: -
clone_size: once
v_call: TRBV28

cdr3_nt: TGTGCCAGCAGTGAGATGGACAATCTTGGGTACGAGCAGTACTTC
cdr3_aa: CASSEMDNLGYEQYF
j_call: TRBJ2-7
d_call: -
clone_size: -
v_call: TRBV6-1

cdr3_nt: TGTGCCAGCAGTTCCGGACAGCGAAGGCCGAAAAATGGCTACACCTTC
cdr3_aa: CASSSGQRRPKNGYTF
j_call: TRBJ1-2
d_call: -
clone_size: -
v_call: TRBV27

cdr3_nt: TGCAGCGTTAGACAAAGTGGGAGTGAAGATACGCAGTATTTT
cdr3_aa: CSVRQSGSEDTQYF
j_call: TRBJ2-3
d_call: -
clone_size: -
v_call: TRBV29-1

cdr3_nt: TGTGCCACCAATAAGACCGACAGGTCAATAGCCCAGCCCCAGCATTTT
cdr3_aa: CATNKTDRSIAQPQHF
j_call: TRBJ1-5
d_call: -
clone_size: -
v_call: TRBV11-3

cdr3_nt: TGTGCCAGTAGTCGTCCTCAGTCCCACCAGAACACTGAAGCTTTCTTT
cdr3_aa: CASSRPQSHQNTEAFF
j_call: TRBJ1-1
d_call: -
clone_size: -
v_call: TRBV19

cdr3_nt: TGCAGCGTTGAAGATCAGGGAATCGCCGGGGAGCTGTTTTTT
cdr3_aa: CSVEDQGIAGELFF
j_call: TRBJ2-2
d_call: -
clone_size: -
v_call: TRBV29-1

cdr3_nt: TGTGCCAGCAGCCCGACAGGGTTTCGTAGGTTGACTAATGAAAAACTGTTTTTT
cdr3_aa: CASSPTGFRRLTNEKLFF
j_call: TRBJ1-4
d_call: TRBD1
clone_size: -
v_call: TRBV9

cdr3_nt: TGTGCCTGGAGATCGGGAGGGCTACACACCGGGGAGCTGTTTTTT
cdr3_aa: CAWRSGGLHTGELFF
j_call: TRBJ2-2
d_call: TRBD2
clone_size: -
v_call: TRBV30

cdr3_nt: TGCGCCAGCAGCTTGGGGGGAGCGGGCCCCTCCTACGAGCAGTACTTC
cdr3_aa: CASSLGGAGPSYEQYF
j_call: TRBJ2-7
d_call: -
clone_size: -
v_call: TRBV5-1

cdr3_nt: TGTGCCAGCAGTCCCGGGACTCGCACAGATACGCAGTATTTT
cdr3_aa: CASSPGTRTDTQYF
j_call: TRBJ2-3
d_call: -
clone_size: once
v_call: TRBV27

cdr3_nt: TGTGCCAGCAGTTACTCGAACCCAGCGCGCACCGGGGAGCTGTTTTTT
cdr3_aa: CASSYSNPARTGELFF
j_call: TRBJ2-2
d_call: -
clone_size: -
v_call: TRBV6-5

cdr3_nt: TGCGCCAGCAGCACGACAGGGACTAACTATGGCTACACCTTC
cdr3_aa: CASSTTGTNYGYTF
j_call: TRBJ1-2
d_call: TRBD1
clone_size: -
v_call: TRBV5-1

cdr3_nt: TGTGCCAGCAGTGAGGGGGGGCGGACGCCCCAGCATTTT
cdr3_aa: CASSEGGRTPQHF
j_call: TRBJ1-5
d_call: -
clone_size: few
v_call: TRBV6-1

cdr3_nt: TGTGCCAGCAGTCGACTGGACAGGGAGAATGAGCAGTTCTTC
cdr3_aa: CASSRLDRENEQFF
j_call: TRBJ2-1
d_call: TRBD1
clone_size: -
v_call: TRBV6-5

cdr3_nt: TGTGCCACCAGCAGAGACGAGGTCCGGGCCTACGAGCAGTACTTC
cdr3_aa: CATSRDEVRAYEQYF
j_call: TRBJ2-7
d_call: -
clone_size: -
v_call: TRBV15

cdr3_nt: TGTGCCAGCAGTTCCGAGCGCGGCCCCGCCTTTGCGCAGTATTTT
cdr3_aa: CASSSERGPAFAQYF
j_call: TRBJ2-3
d_call: -
clone_size: -
v_call: TRBV6-5

cdr3_nt: TGTGCCAGCAGCCGAGGGACTAGCGGGGGGGTGTCCTACGAGCAGTACTTC
cdr3_aa: CASSRGTSGGVSYEQYF
j_call: TRBJ2-7
d_call: TRBD2
clone_size: -
v_call: TRBV7-8

cdr3_nt: TGTGCCAGCAGCGTCCGGGGACAGGGTTACAATGAGCAGTTCTTC
cdr3_aa: CASSVRGQGYNEQFF
j_call: TRBJ2-1
d_call: TRBD1
clone_size: -
v_call: TRBV9

cdr3_nt: TGTGCCAGCAGCGTAGGGGGAGCAACTAATGAAAAACTGTTTTTT
cdr3_aa: CASSVGGATNEKLFF
j_call: TRBJ1-4
d_call: -
clone_size: -
v_call: TRBV9

cdr3_nt: TGCGCCAGCAGCTTGACAGGGAGGAACACTGAAGCTTTCTTT
cdr3_aa: CASSLTGRNTEAFF
j_call: TRBJ1-1
d_call: -
clone_size: -
v_call: TRBV5-1

cdr3_nt: TGTGCCAGTAGTATTTCTAGCGGGAGTTTCGTTCTCTTC
cdr3_aa: CASSISSGSFVLF
j_call: TRBJ2-1
d_call: TRBD2
clone_size: -
v_call: TRBV19

cdr3_nt: TGTGCCAGCAGCCCTCCGGGACAGGAGACCCAGTACTTC
cdr3_aa: CASSPPGQETQYF
j_call: TRBJ2-5
d_call: TRBD1
clone_size: -
v_call: TRBV7-3

cdr3_nt: TGTGCCAGTAGGGGGGGGACCCGGAACACCGGGGAGCTGTTTTTT
cdr3_aa: CASRGGTRNTGELFF
j_call: TRBJ2-2
d_call: TRBD2
clone_size: -
v_call: TRBV19

cdr3_nt: TGTGCCAGTAGTATACAAAGCGACTCCTACGAGCAGTACTTC
cdr3_aa: CASSIQSDSYEQYF
j_call: TRBJ2-7
d_call: -
clone_size: -
v_call: TRBV19

cdr3_nt: TGTGCCAGTAGTACCAGCGGGATGCCCTACGAGCAGTACTTC
cdr3_aa: CASSTSGMPYEQYF
j_call: TRBJ2-7
d_call: TRBD2
clone_size: -
v_call: TRBV19

cdr3_nt: TGTGCCAGCAGTTTATGGCTAGCGGGGGAGCAGTTCTTC
cdr3_aa: CASSLWLAGEQFF
j_call: TRBJ2-1
d_call: TRBD2
clone_size: few
v_call: TRBV28

cdr3_nt: TGTGCCAGCAGCCCCCCCGCAGGGGGTAGAGGAAACACCATATATTTT
cdr3_aa: CASSPPAGGRGNTIYF
j_call: TRBJ1-3
d_call: TRBD1
clone_size: -
v_call: TRBV5-7

cdr3_nt: TGTGCCATCAGCCTAATAGAAGCCGGGGAGCTGTTTTTT
cdr3_aa: CAISLIEAGELFF
j_call: TRBJ2-2
d_call: -
clone_size: -
v_call: TRBV10-3

cdr3_nt: TGTGCCTGGATTGGCAGGGGCCACTATGGCTACACCTTC
cdr3_aa: CAWIGRGHYGYTF
j_call: TRBJ1-2
d_call: -
clone_size: -
v_call: TRBV30

cdr3_nt: TGCAGCGCTAGGACTAGCGGGAGCACCGGGGAGCTGTTTTTT
cdr3_aa: CSARTSGSTGELFF
j_call: TRBJ2-2
d_call: TRBD2
clone_size: -
v_call: TRBV29-1